This T cell receptor beta chain appears in the sequencing data of a study of T cells in Graves' hyperthyroidism and ophthalmopathy. General study results and limits: Blood also held most thyroid clonotypes expanded beyond 0.001.

Looked up from germline, CDR1 is SNHLY and CDR2 is FYNNEI. Trimming removed 4 bases from V and 8 bases from J, with 11 bases in between. The CDR3 loop spans 13 amino acids. RNA transcripts yielded amplified TCR beta CDR3 regions. The HTBI primer set was used in a first-round RT-PCR of the TCR CDR3. From the multiplex PCR reads, TCRdb called clonotypes with MiXCR, one entry per CDR3 protein. Among 600,000 to 700,000 distinct CDR3 sequences listed, approximately 14% were seen once. Ophthalmopathy patients all had a Clinical Activity Score of at least 3, a NOSPECS grade of at least 4 and disease under 3 months old. In making diagnoses, clinical symptoms, serum thyroxine and TRAb, thyroid ultrasound and orbital computed tomography were all used. The PBMCs were sourced from fresh peripheral blood (about 10 ml). This clonotype has a count of ten or more. Its matching antigen is unknown.

This chain joins TRBV2 and TRBJ2-2; D might be TRBD2 (5 bases). The sample comprised blood. The source is a woman between 35 and 50 years old with Graves' ophthalmopathy. CDR3 sequence: CASSVREKGELFF. Here the CDR3 DNA reads TGTGCCAGCAGTGTAAGGGAGAAGGGGGAGCTGTTTTTT.